In its sample, the clone carrying this T cell receptor beta chain ranks as medium-sized. The antigen is undetermined. This specimen belongs to a study of OX40 agonist ivuxolimab in advanced cancers. Study in general: Patients received ivuxolimab, an agonistic anti-OX40 (CD134) antibody. Hepatocellular carcinoma, melanoma, renal cell or head and neck cancer affected the dose-escalation patients. Under the entry rules, prior anti-PD-1, anti-PD-L1 or anti-CTLA-4 therapy was allowed, and 40% had some.

V lost 4 bases to trimming and J lost 8 bases, with 16 bases between them. Germline V lookup: CDR1 SGHRS, CDR2 YFSETQ. The CDR3 has 14 amino acids. Study-wide findings and caveats: In the 0.1 to 3.0 mg/kg range, CD4+ and CD8+ blood T cells had expanded clonally by week 6.

Generated by immunoSEQ multiplex PCR, the TCRdb table keeps only in-frame clones and is missing some. The sample includes approximately 69,000 clones, approximately 83% of them seen just once. The J gene is TRBJ2-4, the V gene TRBV5-1; D possibly corresponds to TRBD2 (5 bases). The TCR sequence derives from an adult with an advanced solid tumor such as melanoma, head and neck, liver or kidney cancer. The sequenced sample was CD4+ or CD8+ T cells sorted from blood, obtained in a trial of the OX40 agonist ivuxolimab. The CDR3 is CASSTGLSADIQYF. The CDR3 DNA sequence: TGCGCCAGCAGCACTGGACTCTCGGCGGACATTCAGTACTTC.